This T cell receptor (beta chain) was recorded in a study of T cells in localized non-small cell lung cancer. Trimming removed 6 bases from V and 2 bases from J, with 7 bases in between. This CDR3 is built from 12 residues. Germline V gene lookup returns CDR1 MNHNS and CDR2 SASEGT. Regarding the study as a whole: Uninvolved adjacent lung showed higher T cell clonality than tumor. A median of about 50 clones ranked among the top 100 in tumor appeared in adjacent lung. Density of T cells in blood, when higher, went with longer overall survival. It remains possible that heterogeneity exists, since only one tumor region was sequenced.

This clone was picked up one time. What it recognizes is unknown. The data were produced by immunoSEQ multiplex PCR, yet TCRdb's version contains in-frame clones alone and is incomplete. The sample consists of 72,000 or so clones, approximately 87% of them appearing once. The sample here was peripheral blood, taken before any cancer treatment. This receptor was identified in a male donor at least 60 years old with stage III squamous cell lung carcinoma. V is TRBV6-1 and J is TRBJ2-5; D is unclear. CDR3 nucleotide sequence: TGTGCCAGCAGGGCCGGGCAAGAGACCCAGTACTTC. It codes for CASRAGQETQYF.